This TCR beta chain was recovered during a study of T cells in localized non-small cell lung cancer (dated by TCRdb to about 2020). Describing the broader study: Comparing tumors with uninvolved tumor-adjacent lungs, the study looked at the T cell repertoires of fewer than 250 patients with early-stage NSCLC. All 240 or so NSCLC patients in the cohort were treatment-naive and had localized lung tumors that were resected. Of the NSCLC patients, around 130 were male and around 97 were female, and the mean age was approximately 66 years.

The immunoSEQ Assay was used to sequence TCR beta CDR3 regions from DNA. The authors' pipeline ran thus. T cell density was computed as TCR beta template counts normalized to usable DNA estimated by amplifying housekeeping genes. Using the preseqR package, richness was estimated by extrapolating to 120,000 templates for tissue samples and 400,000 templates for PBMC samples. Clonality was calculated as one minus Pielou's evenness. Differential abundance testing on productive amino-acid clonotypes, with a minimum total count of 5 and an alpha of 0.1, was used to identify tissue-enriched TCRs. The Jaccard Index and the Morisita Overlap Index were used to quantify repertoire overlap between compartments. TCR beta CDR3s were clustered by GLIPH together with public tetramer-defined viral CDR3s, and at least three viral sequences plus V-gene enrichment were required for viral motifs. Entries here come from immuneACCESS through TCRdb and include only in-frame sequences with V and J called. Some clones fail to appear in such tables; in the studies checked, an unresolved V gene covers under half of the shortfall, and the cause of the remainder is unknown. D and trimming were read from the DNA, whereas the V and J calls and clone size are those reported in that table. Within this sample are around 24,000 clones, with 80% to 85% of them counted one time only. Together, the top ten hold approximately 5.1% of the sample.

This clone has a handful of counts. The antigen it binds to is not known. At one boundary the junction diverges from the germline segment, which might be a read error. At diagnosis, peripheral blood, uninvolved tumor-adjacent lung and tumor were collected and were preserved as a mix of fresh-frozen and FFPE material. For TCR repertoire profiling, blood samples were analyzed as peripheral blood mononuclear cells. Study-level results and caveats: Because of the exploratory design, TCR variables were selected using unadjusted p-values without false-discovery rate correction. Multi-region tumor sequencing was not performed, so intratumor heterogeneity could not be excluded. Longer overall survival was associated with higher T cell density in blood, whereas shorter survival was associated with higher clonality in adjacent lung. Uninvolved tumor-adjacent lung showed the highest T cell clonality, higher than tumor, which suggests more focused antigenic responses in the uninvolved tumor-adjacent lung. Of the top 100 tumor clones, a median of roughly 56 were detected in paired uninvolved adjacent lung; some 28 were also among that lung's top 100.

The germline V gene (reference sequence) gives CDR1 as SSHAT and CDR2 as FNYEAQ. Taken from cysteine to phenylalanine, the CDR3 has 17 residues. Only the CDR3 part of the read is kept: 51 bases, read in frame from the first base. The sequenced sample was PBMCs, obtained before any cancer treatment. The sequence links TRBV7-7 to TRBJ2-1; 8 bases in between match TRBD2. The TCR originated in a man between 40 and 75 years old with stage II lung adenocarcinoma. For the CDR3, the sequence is CASSLGSGGAPYNEQFF. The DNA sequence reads TGTGCTAGCAGCTTAGGTTCGGGGGGGGCCCCCTACAATGAGCAGTTCTTC.